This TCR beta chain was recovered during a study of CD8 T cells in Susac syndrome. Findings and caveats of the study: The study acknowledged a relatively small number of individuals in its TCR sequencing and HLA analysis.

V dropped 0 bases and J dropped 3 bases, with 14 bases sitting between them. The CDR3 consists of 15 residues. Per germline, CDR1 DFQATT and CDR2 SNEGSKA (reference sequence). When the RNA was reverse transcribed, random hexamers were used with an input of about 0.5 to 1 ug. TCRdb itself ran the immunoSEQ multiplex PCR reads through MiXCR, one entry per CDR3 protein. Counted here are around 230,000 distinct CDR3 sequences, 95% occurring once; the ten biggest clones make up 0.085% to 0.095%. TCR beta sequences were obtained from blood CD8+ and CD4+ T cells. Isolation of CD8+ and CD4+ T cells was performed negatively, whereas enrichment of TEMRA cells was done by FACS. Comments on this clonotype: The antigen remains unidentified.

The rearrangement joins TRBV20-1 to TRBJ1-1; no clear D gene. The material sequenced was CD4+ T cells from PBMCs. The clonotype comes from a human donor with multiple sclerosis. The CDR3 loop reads CSARDPGSEDTEAFF. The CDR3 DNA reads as TGCAGTGCTAGAGATCCCGGAAGCGAGGACACTGAAGCTTTCTTT.